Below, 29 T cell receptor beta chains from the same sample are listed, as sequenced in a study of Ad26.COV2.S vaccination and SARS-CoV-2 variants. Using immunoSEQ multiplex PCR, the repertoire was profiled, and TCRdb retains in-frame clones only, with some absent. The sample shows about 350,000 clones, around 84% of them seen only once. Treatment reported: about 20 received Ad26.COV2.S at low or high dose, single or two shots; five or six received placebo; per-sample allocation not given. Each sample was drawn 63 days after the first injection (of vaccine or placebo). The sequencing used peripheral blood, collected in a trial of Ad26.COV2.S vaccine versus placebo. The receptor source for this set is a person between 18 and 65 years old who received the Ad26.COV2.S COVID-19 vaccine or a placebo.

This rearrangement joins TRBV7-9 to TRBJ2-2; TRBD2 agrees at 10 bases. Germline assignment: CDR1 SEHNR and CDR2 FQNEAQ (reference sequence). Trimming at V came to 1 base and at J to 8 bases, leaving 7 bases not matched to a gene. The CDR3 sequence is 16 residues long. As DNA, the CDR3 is TGTGCCAGCAGCTTAGATGCTAGCGGGAGTTCTGGGGAGCTGTTTTTT. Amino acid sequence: CASSLDASGSSGELFF.

The CDR3 region is CASSPTWREQYF. The CDR3 DNA sequence: TGTGCCAGCAGCCCCACCTGGAGGGAGCAGTACTTC. V usage is TRBV14 and J usage is TRBJ2-7, with D possibly TRBD2 on 5 matching bases. With 4 bases removed from V and 7 bases from J, the gap between germline ends came to 11 bases. The germline V gene encodes CDR1 SGHDN and CDR2 FVKESK. The length of the CDR3 is 12 residues.

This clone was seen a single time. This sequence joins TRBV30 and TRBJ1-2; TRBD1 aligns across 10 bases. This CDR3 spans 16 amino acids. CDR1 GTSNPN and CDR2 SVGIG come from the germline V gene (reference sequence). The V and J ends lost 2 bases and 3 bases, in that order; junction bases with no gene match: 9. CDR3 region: CAWSSDRGRLDYGYTF. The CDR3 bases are TGTGCCTGGAGTTCTGACAGGGGGCGCCTGGACTATGGCTACACCTTC.

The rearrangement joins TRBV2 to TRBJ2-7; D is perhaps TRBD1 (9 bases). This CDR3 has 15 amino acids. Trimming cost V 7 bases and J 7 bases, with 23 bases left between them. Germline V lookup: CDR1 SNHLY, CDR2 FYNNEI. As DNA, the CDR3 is TGTGCCAGCACCTCCCGGGGGGGACAGGGAAGTGAGCAGTACTTC. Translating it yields CASTSRGGQGSEQYF.

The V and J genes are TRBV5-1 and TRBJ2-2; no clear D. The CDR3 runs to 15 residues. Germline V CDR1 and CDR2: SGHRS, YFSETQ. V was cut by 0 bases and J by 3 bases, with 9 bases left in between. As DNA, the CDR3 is TGCGCCAGCAGCTTGGGCCATGTCGACACCGGGGAGCTGTTTTTT. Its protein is CASSLGHVDTGELFF.

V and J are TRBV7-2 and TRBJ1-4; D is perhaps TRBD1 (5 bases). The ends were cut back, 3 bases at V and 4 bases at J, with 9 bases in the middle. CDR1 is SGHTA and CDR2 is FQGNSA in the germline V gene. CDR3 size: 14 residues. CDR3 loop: CASSLAGNNEKLFF. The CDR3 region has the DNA TGTGCCAGCAGCTTGGCAGGGAATAATGAAAAACTGTTTTTT.

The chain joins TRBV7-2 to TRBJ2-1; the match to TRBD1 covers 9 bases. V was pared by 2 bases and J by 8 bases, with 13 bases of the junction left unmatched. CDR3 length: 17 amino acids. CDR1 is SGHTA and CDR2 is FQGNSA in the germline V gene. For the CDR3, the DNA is TGTGCCAGCAGCTTAATTATCATAGGACAGGGGATCCATGAGCAGTTCTTC. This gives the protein CASSLIIIGQGIHEQFF.

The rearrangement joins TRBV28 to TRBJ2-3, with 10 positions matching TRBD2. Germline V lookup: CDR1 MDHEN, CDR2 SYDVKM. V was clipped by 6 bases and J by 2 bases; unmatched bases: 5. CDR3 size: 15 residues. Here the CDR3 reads CASRTAGGPTDTQYF. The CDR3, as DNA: TGTGCCAGCAGAACAGCGGGAGGGCCCACAGATACGCAGTATTTT.

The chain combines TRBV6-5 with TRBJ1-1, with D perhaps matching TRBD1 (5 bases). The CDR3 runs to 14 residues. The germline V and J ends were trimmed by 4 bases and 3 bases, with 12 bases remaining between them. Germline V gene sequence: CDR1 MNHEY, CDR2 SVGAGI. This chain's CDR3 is CASSSPGGDTEAFF. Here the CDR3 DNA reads TGTGCCAGCAGTTCCCCGGGGGGGGACACTGAAGCTTTCTTT.

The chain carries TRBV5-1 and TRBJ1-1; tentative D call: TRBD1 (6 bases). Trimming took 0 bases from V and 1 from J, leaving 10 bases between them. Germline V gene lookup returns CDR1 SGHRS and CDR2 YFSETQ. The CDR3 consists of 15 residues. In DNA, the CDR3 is TGCGCCAGCAGCTTGGTGTCGGGGGCGAACACTGAAGCTTTCTTT. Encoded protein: CASSLVSGANTEAFF. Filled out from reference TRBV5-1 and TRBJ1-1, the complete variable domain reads KAGVTQTPRYLIKTRGQQVTLSCSPISGHRSVSWYQQTPGQGLQFLFEYFSETQRNKGNFPGRFSGRQFSNSRSEMNVSTLELGDSALYLCASSLVSGANTEAFFGQGTRLTVV.

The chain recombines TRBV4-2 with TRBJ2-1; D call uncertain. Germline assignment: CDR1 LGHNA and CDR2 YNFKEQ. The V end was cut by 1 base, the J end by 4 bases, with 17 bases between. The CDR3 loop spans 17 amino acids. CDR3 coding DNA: TGTGCCAGCAGCCAAGGAGTGGGCAGTCGAGCATACAATGAGCAGTTCTTC. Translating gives CASSQGVGSRAYNEQFF.

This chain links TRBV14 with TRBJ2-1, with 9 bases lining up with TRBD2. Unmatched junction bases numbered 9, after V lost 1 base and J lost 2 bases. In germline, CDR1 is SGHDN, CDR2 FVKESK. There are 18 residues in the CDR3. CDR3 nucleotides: TGTGCCAGCAGCCAAGGTAGGTCGCTAGCGGGACCCTACAATGAGCAGTTCTTC. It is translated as CASSQGRSLAGPYNEQFF.

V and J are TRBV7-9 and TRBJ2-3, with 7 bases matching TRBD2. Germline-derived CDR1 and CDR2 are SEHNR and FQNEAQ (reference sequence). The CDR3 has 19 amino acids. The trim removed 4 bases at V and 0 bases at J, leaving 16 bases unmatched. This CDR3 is CASSWEGTATQPSTDTQYF. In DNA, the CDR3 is TGTGCCAGCAGCTGGGAGGGCACAGCCACTCAACCTAGCACAGATACGCAGTATTTT. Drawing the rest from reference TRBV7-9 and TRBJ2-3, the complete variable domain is DTGVSQNPRHKITKRGQNVTFRCDPISEHNRLYWYRQTLGQGPEFLTYFQNEAQLEKSRLLSDRFSAERPKGSFSTLEIQRTEQGDSAMYLCASSWEGTATQPSTDTQYFGPGTRLTVL.

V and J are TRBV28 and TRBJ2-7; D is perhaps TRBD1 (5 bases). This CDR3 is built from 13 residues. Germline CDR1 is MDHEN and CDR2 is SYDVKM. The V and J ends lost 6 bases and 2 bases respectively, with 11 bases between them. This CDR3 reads CASSFRAPYEQYF. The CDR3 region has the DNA TGTGCCAGCAGCTTCAGGGCCCCCTACGAGCAGTACTTC.

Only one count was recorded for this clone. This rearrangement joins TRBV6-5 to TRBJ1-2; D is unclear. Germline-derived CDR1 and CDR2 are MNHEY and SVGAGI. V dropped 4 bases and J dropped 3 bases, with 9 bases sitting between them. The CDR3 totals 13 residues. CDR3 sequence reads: CASSLDGHYGYTF. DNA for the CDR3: TGTGCCAGCAGTTTAGACGGACACTATGGCTACACCTTC.

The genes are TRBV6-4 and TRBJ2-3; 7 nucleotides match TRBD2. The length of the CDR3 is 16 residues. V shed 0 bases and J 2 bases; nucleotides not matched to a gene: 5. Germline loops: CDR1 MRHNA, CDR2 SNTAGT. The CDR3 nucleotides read TGTGCCAGCAGTGACTCGACGGGGGGTTTCACAGATACGCAGTATTTT. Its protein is CASSDSTGGFTDTQYF.

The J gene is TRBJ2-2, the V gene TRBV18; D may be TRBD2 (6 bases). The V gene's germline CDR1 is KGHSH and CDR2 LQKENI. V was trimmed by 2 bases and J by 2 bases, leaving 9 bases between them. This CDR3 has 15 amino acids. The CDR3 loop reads CASSPKGLNTGELFF. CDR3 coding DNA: TGTGCCAGCTCACCAAAGGGACTCAACACCGGGGAGCTGTTTTTT.

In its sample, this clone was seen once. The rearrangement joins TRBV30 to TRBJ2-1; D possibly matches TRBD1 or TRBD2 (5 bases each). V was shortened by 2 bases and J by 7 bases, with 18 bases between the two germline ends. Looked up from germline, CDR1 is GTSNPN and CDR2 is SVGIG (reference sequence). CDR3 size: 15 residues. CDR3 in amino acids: CAWSPGQGPPNEQFF. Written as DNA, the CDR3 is TGTGCCTGGAGTCCCGGGCAGGGACCCCCGAATGAGCAGTTCTTC.

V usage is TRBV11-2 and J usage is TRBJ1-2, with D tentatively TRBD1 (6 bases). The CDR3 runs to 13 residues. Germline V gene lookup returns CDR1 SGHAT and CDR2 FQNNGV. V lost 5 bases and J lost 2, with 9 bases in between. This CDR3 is CASSVDRNYGYTF. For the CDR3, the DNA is TGTGCCAGCAGCGTGGACAGAAACTATGGCTACACCTTC.

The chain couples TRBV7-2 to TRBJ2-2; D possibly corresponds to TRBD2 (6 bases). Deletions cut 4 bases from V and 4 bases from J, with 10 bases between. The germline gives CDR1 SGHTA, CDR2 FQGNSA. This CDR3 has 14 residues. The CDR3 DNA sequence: TGTGCCAGCAGCTCTAATAGCGGCACCGGGGAGCTGTTTTTT. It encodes CASSSNSGTGELFF.

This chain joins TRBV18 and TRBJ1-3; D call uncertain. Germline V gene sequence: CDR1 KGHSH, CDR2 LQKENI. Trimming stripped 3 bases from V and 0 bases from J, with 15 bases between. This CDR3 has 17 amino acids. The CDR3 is CASSPSRWRNSGNTIYF. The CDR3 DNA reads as TGTGCCAGCTCACCTTCCCGTTGGCGCAACTCTGGAAACACCATATATTTT.

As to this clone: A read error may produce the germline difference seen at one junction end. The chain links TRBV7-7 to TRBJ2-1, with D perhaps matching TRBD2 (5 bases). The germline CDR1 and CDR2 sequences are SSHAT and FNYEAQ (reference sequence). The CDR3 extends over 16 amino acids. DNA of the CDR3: TGTGCTAGCAGCTTAGGTACTAGTCCCGTAAACGGTGAGCAGTTCTTC. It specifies CASSLGTSPVNGEQFF.

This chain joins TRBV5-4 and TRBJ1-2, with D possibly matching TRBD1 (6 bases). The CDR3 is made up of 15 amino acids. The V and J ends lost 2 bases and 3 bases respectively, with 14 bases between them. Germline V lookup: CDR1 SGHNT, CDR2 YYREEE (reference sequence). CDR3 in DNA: TGTGCCAGCAGCTTAAAGACAGGTCAGGACTATGGCTACACCTTC. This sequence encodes CASSLKTGQDYGYTF.

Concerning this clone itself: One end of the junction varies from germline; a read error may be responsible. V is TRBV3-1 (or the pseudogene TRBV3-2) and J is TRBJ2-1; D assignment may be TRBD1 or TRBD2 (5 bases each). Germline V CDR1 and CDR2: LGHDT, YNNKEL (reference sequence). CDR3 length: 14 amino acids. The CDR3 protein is CASSPRGPNKEQFF. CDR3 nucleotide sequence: TGTGCCAGCAGCCCCCGGGGCCCCAACAAGGAGCAGTTCTTC.

The CDR3 DNA reads TGTGCCAGCAGCGGGACTTGGACAGGGGTGGTGGATGAAAAACTGTTTTTT. This encodes CASSGTWTGVVDEKLFF. The chain joins TRBV2 to TRBJ1-4; 9 positions match TRBD1. The length of the CDR3 is 17 residues. Germline V gene data show CDR1 as SNHLY and CDR2 as FYNNEI. V lost 6 bases to trimming and J lost 6 bases; unmatched junction nucleotides: 14.

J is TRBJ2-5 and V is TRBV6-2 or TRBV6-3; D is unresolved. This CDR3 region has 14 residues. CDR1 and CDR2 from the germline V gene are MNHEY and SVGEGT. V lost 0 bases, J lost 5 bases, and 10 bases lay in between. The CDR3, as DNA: TGTGCCAGCAGTTACTCGGCGATTGTCGAGACCCAGTACTTC. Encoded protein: CASSYSAIVETQYF.

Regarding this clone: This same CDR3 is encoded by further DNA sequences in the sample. The CDR3 DNA follows: TGCGCCAGCAGCTTGGGAGGGACAGGGGTCGAGCAGTACTTC. Translation: CASSLGGTGVEQYF. This chain links TRBV5-1 with TRBJ2-7; TRBD1 aligns across 10 bases. The trim removed 0 bases at V and 6 bases at J, leaving 3 bases unmatched. This CDR3 is built from 14 residues. Germline V gene data show CDR1 as SGHRS and CDR2 as YFSETQ.

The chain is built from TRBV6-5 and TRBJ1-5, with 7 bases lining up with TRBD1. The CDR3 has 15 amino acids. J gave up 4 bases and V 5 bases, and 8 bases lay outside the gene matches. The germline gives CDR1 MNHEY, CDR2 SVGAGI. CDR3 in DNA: TGTGCCAGCAGTACGACAGGGTTAACAAATCAGCCCCAGCATTTT. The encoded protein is CASSTTGLTNQPQHF.

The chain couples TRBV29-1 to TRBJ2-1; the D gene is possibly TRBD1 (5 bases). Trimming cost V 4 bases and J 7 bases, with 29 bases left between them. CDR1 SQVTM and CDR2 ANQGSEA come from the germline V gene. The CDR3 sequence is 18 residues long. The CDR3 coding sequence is TGCAGCGTTGCTTTTACTACAGGTTACGTCATGGAAGCGAATGAGCAGTTCTTC. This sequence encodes CSVAFTTGYVMEANEQFF.